The clone carrying this T cell receptor (beta chain) was seen a few times. Its antigen remains unknown. This record belongs to a study of CD8 T cells in ankylosing spondylitis. The germline CDR1 and CDR2 sequences are DFQATT and SNEGSKA (reference sequence). Trimming took off 6 bases at V and 2 bases at J, with 14 bases between the two ends. CDR3 length equals 15 residues. MiXCR, applied by TCRdb to the 5' RACE reads, yields one record per CDR3 protein. Of 290,000 or so distinct CDR3 sequences listed, roughly 20% are singletons. Overall study findings and caveats: Made up of eight highly homologous variants, a TCR beta motif appeared characteristic of ankylosing spondylitis blood. The authors reported significant enrichment of disease-linked clones in matched ankylosing spondylitis synovial fluid.

The source material was blood, either unsorted or a sorted T cell fraction (not recorded which). This clonotype originated in a female donor with ankylosing spondylitis or in good health (not recorded which). The J gene is TRBJ1-6, the V gene TRBV20-1; perhaps TRBD1 as D (5 bases). CDR3 sequence reads: CSAPTQVPYNSPLHF. CDR3 nucleotide sequence: TGCAGTGCCCCAACACAGGTCCCCTATAATTCACCCCTCCACTTT.